This note documents a single T cell receptor beta chain sequence. The same CDR3 is also encoded by other DNA sequences in this sample. The CDR3 length is 14 residues. CDR1 LNHDA and CDR2 SQIVND come from the germline V gene (reference sequence). Trimming took 3 bases from V and 4 from J, leaving 12 bases between them. This specimen comes from a study of blood T cell repertoires in COVID-19. Turning to the study itself: Samples came from the United States, Italy and Spain, spanning acute and convalescent COVID-19. The analysed material was cDNA or gDNA that came from T cells, B-cell-depleted T cells, or PBMCs.

Per the study methods: By means of reference gene primer amplification, nucleated cell counts were estimated. Profiling relied on immunoSEQ multiplex PCR, and the TCRdb table lists in-frame clones only, not all of them. V and J calls and clone size are those listed in that table; D and trimming were worked out from the DNA. The table lists under 300,000 clones, over 80% of them singletons. The sample consisted of peripheral blood. This sequence was found in a woman in her thirties or forties with acute or convalescent COVID-19. The chain has TRBV19 and TRBJ1-1; possibly TRBD1 for D (6 bases). CDR3 sequence: CASSIGGLGTEAFF. The CDR3 DNA sequence: TGTGCCAGTAGTATTGGGGGCTTGGGCACTGAAGCTTTCTTT. Full variable domain (missing parts from reference TRBV19 and TRBJ1-1): DGGITQSPKYLFRKEGQNVTLSCEQNLNHDAMYWYRQDPGQGLRLIYYSQIVNDFQKGDIAEGYSVSREKKESFPLTVTSAQKNPTAFYLCASSIGGLGTEAFFGQGTRLTVV.